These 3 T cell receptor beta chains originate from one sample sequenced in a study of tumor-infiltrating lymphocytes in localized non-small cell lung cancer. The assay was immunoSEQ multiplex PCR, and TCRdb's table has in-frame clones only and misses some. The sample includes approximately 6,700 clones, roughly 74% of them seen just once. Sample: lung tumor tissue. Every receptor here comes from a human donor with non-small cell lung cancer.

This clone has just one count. DNA for the CDR3: TGCGCCAGCAGCGGGACAAGCGGCTACACCTTC. Residues: CASSGTSGYTF. V is TRBV5-1 and J is TRBJ1-2; a possible D gene is TRBD1 (6 bases). The V end was cut by 4 bases, the J end by 8 bases, with 9 bases between. CDR1 and CDR2 (germline): SGHRS, YFSETQ. This CDR3 has 11 amino acids.

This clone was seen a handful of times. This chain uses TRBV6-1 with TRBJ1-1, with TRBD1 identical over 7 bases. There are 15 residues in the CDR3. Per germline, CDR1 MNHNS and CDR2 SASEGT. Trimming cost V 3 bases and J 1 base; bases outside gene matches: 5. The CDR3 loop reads CASSEGQSSNTEAFF. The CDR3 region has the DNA TGTGCCAGCAGTGAGGGACAGAGTTCGAACACTGAAGCTTTCTTT.

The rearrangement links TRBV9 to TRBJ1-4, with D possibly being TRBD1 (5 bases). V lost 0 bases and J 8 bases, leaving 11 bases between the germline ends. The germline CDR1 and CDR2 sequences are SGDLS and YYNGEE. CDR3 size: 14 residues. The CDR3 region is CASSVGGAGEKLFF. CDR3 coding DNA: TGTGCCAGCAGCGTAGGGGGCGCAGGAGAAAAACTGTTTTTT.